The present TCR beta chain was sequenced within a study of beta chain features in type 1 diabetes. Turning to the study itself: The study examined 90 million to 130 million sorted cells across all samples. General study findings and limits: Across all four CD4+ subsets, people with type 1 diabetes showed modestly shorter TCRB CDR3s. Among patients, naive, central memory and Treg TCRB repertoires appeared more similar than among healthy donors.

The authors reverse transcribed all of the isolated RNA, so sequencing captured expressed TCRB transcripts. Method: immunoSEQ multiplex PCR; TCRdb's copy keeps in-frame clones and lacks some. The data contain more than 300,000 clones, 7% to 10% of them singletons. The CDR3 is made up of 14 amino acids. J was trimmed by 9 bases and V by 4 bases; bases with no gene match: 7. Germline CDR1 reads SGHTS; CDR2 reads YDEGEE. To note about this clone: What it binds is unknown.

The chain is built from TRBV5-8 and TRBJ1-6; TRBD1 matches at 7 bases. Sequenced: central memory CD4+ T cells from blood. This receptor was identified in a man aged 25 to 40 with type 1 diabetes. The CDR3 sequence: CASSPGTEFSPLHF. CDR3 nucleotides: TGTGCCAGCAGCCCCGGGACAGAGTTTTCACCCCTCCACTTT.